This T cell receptor (beta chain) appears in the sequencing data of a study of T cell responses to AZD1222 COVID-19 vaccine. Findings of the study overall: CD4 TCRs linked to vaccination spanned spike, dominating at 160-218 and 743-854.

Points on this clone: Its antigen is as yet unknown.

Some clones are missing from TCRdb's copy, which holds only in-frame ones; the method was immunoSEQ multiplex PCR. The table shows some 49,000 clones, with around three quarters occurring only once. The input for sequencing was peripheral blood, taken on day 0 of AZD1222 vaccination. This receptor was identified in an adult in good health.

The CDR3 here is CASSLFGDSQRCQPQHF. The CDR3 nucleotides read TGTGCCAGCAGCTTATTCGGGGACAGTCAACGGTGTCAGCCCCAGCATTTT. This chain links TRBV7-3 with TRBJ1-5; 7 positions match TRBD1. CDR3 length equals 17 residues. In germline, CDR1 is SGHTA, CDR2 FQGTGA. The trim removed 2 bases at V and 6 bases at J, leaving 13 bases unmatched.